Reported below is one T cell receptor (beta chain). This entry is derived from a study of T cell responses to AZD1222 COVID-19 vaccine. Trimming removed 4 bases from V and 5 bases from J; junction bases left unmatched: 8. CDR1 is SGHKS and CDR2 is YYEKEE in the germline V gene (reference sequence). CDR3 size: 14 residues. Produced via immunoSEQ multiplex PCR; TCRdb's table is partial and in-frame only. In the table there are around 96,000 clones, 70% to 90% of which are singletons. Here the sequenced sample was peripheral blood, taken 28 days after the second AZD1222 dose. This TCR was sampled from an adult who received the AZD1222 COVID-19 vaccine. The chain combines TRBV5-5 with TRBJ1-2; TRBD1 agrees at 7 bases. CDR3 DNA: TGTGCCAGCAGCGCGGGGGACAGCTCTTATGGCTACACCTTC. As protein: CASSAGDSSYGYTF.